This TCR beta chain derives from a study of preoperative IRX-2 immunotherapy in early breast cancer. TCRdb's copy holds only in-frame clones and misses some; the assay was immunoSEQ multiplex PCR. The data show roughly 57,000 clones, approximately 93% seen once. Treatment described: preoperative locoregional IRX-2 cytokine immunotherapy. V was shortened by 0 bases and J by 4 bases, with 15 bases between the two germline ends. The CDR3 has 16 residues. The germline V gene has CDR1 SQVTM and CDR2 ANQGSEA. The V call is TRBV29-1, the J call TRBJ2-2, with D maybe TRBD2 (7 bases). Sampling was conducted from a patient treated with IRX-2 immunotherapy. The clonotype originates from a human donor with breast cancer. Here the CDR3 reads CSVEEGKGGLTGELFF. Written as DNA, the CDR3 is TGCAGCGTTGAAGAGGGGAAGGGGGGGCTCACCGGGGAGCTGTTTTTT.